This T cell receptor (beta chain) is drawn from a study of shared clonotypes between healthy human individuals. Concerning this clone itself: As yet, its antigen is unknown. A read error may produce the germline difference seen at one junction end.

The CDR3 length is 14 residues. Looked up from germline, CDR1 is MNHNS and CDR2 is SASEGT. The assay was carried out at the deep level. The data were produced by immunoSEQ multiplex PCR, yet TCRdb's version contains in-frame clones alone and is incomplete. The top ten hold 1% to 1.5% of the sample, which has about 1,800,000 clones, about 95% seen once. CD45RO-negative, CCR7-selected cells formed the naive CD8 fraction, which excluded terminally differentiated effector memory CD45RA+ cells. Study-wide results and caveats: Generation of non-shared clonotypes was less probable than generation of clonotypes shared by all four donors.

This TCR was sampled from a man in his late teens or twenties in good health. Input material: naive CD8+ T cells sorted from blood. This chain joins TRBV6-1 and TRBJ2-7; 7 nucleotides match TRBD2. The chain's CDR3 is CACRVGGEDYEQYF. CDR3 DNA: TGTGCCTGCAGAGTGGGGGGGGAGGACTACGAGCAGTACTTC.